These 17 T cell receptor beta chains share one sample of origin, sequenced in a study of blood T cell repertoires in COVID-19. Data came from immunoSEQ multiplex PCR; TCRdb stores just in-frame clones and leaves some out. The sample yields 300,000 to 400,000 clones, approximately 86% seen once. Sequencing was performed on peripheral blood. The receptors derive from a woman aged 55-69 years with COVID-19, enrolled during active disease.

The V and J genes are TRBV7-3 and TRBJ1-1; the match to TRBD1 covers 7 bases. V was clipped by 5 bases and J by 1 base; unmatched bases: 7. Germline lookup yields CDR1 SGHTA and CDR2 FQGTGA. CDR3 length: 15 residues. This chain's CDR3 is CASSPMGTANTEAFF. In DNA, the CDR3 is TGTGCCAGCAGCCCCATGGGGACAGCGAACACTGAAGCTTTCTTT. Using reference TRBV7-3 and TRBJ1-1 for the parts outside the CDR3, the full variable domain is GAGVSQTPSNKVTEKGKYVELRCDPISGHTALYWYRQSLGQGPEFLIYFQGTGAADDSGLPNDRFFAVRPEGSVSTLKIQRTERGDSAVYLCASSPMGTANTEAFFGQGTRLTVV.

This clone was counted between two and nine times. The chain combines TRBV30 with TRBJ1-5, with 9 bases identical to TRBD1. This CDR3 spans 13 amino acids. V shed 5 bases and J 4 bases; nucleotides not matched to a gene: 3. The germline CDR1 and CDR2 sequences are GTSNPN and SVGIG (reference sequence). CDR3 sequence reads: CAWSGTGNQPQHF. CDR3 bases: TGTGCCTGGTCCGGGACAGGGAATCAGCCCCAGCATTTT.

This clone turned up a few times. The chain couples TRBV6-5 to TRBJ2-7; tentatively, D is TRBD1 (6 bases). This CDR3 contains 16 residues. Germline CDR1 and CDR2: MNHEY and SVGAGI. Trimming stripped 2 bases from V and 3 bases from J, with 17 bases between. This CDR3 is CASSYGQPNLNYEQYF. CDR3 nucleotides: TGTGCCAGCAGTTACGGACAGCCTAACTTGAACTACGAGCAGTACTTC.

The chain has TRBV27 and TRBJ1-1; D remains unclear. The CDR3 runs 14 residues. The germline CDR1 and CDR2 sequences are MNHEY and SMNVEV (reference sequence). Trimming took off 4 bases at V and 0 bases at J, with 9 bases between the two ends. DNA for the CDR3: TGTGCCAGCAGTTCGTGGGCAATGAACACTGAAGCTTTCTTT. It is translated as CASSSWAMNTEAFF.

With regard to this clone: Other DNA variants within this sample encode the same CDR3. The V call is TRBV19, the J call TRBJ1-6, with a possible D match to TRBD1 (5 bases). V lost 6 bases, J lost 5 bases, and 11 bases lay in between. This CDR3 is 14 amino acids long. Germline assignment: CDR1 LNHDA and CDR2 SQIVND (reference sequence). The CDR3 region is CASSSGGNNSPLHF. CDR3 bases: TGTGCCAGTAGCTCGGGGGGAAATAATTCACCCCTCCACTTT. The whole variable domain, filled in from reference TRBV19 and TRBJ1-6, reads DGGITQSPKYLFRKEGQNVTLSCEQNLNHDAMYWYRQDPGQGLRLIYYSQIVNDFQKGDIAEGYSVSREKKESFPLTVTSAQKNPTAFYLCASSSGGNNSPLHFGNGTRLTVT.

This chain uses TRBV10-3 with TRBJ1-4; D may be TRBD1 (5 bases). V lost 10 bases and J lost 4, with 13 bases in between. Germline values: CDR1 ENHRY, CDR2 SYGVKD. The length of the CDR3 is 13 residues. The CDR3 protein is CATREGLNEKLFF. For the CDR3, the DNA is TGTGCCACCCGCGAGGGACTTAATGAAAAACTGTTTTTT.

The J gene is TRBJ1-1, the V gene TRBV5-1, with 9 bases identical to TRBD1. Germline loops: CDR1 SGHRS, CDR2 YFSETQ. The CDR3 is 15 residues long. The V gene end was trimmed by 4 bases and the J gene end by 3 bases; junction bases not matched to a gene: 7. CDR3 residues: CASSVTDRGDTEAFF. CDR3 nucleotides: TGCGCCAGCAGCGTCACGGACAGGGGTGACACTGAAGCTTTCTTT.

J is TRBJ1-1 and V is TRBV6-6; TRBD1 aligns across 12 bases. Germline values: CDR1 MNHNY, CDR2 SVGAGI (reference sequence). J gave up 7 bases and V 0 bases, and 3 bases lay outside the gene matches. The CDR3 spans 15 residues. Here the CDR3 reads CASSYSGTGGGEAFF. The CDR3 nucleotides are TGTGCCAGCAGTTACTCTGGGACAGGGGGCGGTGAAGCTTTCTTT.

The chain recombines TRBV7-9 with TRBJ1-1; D unresolved. Per germline, CDR1 SEHNR and CDR2 FQNEAQ (reference sequence). With 5 bases removed from V and 2 bases from J, the gap between germline ends came to 12 bases. This CDR3 is 14 amino acids long. The DNA for the CDR3 is TGTGCCAGCAGCGGTACAAAGAAAAACACTGAAGCTTTCTTT. Translated, it gives CASSGTKKNTEAFF.

The count of this clone is one. V is TRBV30 and J is TRBJ1-1; perhaps TRBD1 as D (5 bases). This CDR3 comprises 13 residues. Germline V gene sequence: CDR1 GTSNPN, CDR2 SVGIG (reference sequence). Trimming took 2 bases from V and 2 from J, leaving 9 bases between them. The CDR3 region is CAWSTGANTEAFF. Here the CDR3 DNA reads TGTGCCTGGAGTACAGGAGCTAACACTGAAGCTTTCTTT. Based on the CDR3 plus reference TRBV30 and TRBJ1-1, the full variable domain is SQTIHQWPATLVQPVGSPLSLECTVEGTSNPNLYWYRQAAGRGLQLLFYSVGIGQISSEVPQNLSASRPQDRQFILSSKKLLLSDSGFYLCAWSTGANTEAFFGQGTRLTVV.

This clone showed up just once. V is TRBV5-1 and J is TRBJ2-3; 8 bases align to TRBD2. V lost 4 bases and J lost 3; bases outside the gene matches: 4. The CDR3 is 14 amino acids. CDR1 SGHRS and CDR2 YFSETQ come from the germline V gene. The CDR3 is CASSPGTRTDTQYF. DNA for the CDR3: TGCGCCAGCAGCCCGGGGACTAGGACAGATACGCAGTATTTT.

The chain is built from TRBV9 and TRBJ1-6, with a weak D call TRBD1 (6 bases). Trimming shortened V by 4 bases and J by 7 bases, and 15 bases separated the two germline ends. CDR1 and CDR2 from the germline V gene are SGDLS and YYNGEE. CDR3 length equals 15 residues. The CDR3 loop is CASSREGDENSPLHF. The CDR3 DNA reads TGTGCCAGCAGCCGGGAGGGGGACGAAAATTCACCCCTCCACTTT.

The CDR3 nucleotides are TGTGCCAGCAGTTACAACGCAGGGGTGGGATACGAGCAGTACTTC. Translated, it gives CASSYNAGVGYEQYF. The V call is TRBV6-5, the J call TRBJ2-7, with TRBD1 as a possible D gene (6 bases). Germline V gene sequence: CDR1 MNHEY, CDR2 SVGAGI. The CDR3 runs to 15 residues. V was clipped by 2 bases and J by 4 bases, with 15 bases between them.

This sequence joins TRBV2 and TRBJ2-7, with 7 bases identical to TRBD1. Trimming took 7 bases from V and 3 from J; bases not matched to a gene: 3. Germline V gene data show CDR1 as SNHLY and CDR2 as FYNNEI. The CDR3 covers 12 residues. CDR3 sequence (DNA): TGTGCCAGCATTCGGACAGGCTACGAGCAGTACTTC. This gives the protein CASIRTGYEQYF.

With respect to this clone: The same CDR3 can be traced to other DNA sequences in this sample. The chain's CDR3 is CASSIQGNTEAFF. CDR3 bases: TGTGCCAGTAGTATTCAGGGGAACACTGAAGCTTTCTTT. This sequence joins TRBV19 and TRBJ1-1, with D tentatively TRBD1 (5 bases). The CDR3 length is 13 residues. Germline loops: CDR1 LNHDA, CDR2 SQIVND (reference sequence). V was pared by 3 bases and J by 1 base, with 6 bases between.

This chain connects TRBV12-3 or TRBV12-4 to TRBJ1-2, with D possibly TRBD1 on 6 matching bases. V lost 7 bases, J lost 4 bases, and 13 bases lay in between. The CDR3 spans 13 residues. CDR3 sequence: CASKADSGYGYTF. The DNA for the CDR3 is TGTGCCAGCAAAGCGGACAGTGGCTATGGCTACACCTTC.

The chain couples TRBV20-1 to TRBJ2-7; D is perhaps TRBD2 (6 bases). Trimming left V 3 bases short and J 3 bases short, with 9 bases between. The CDR3 sequence is 12 residues long. Per the germline V gene, CDR1 is DFQATT and CDR2 is SNEGSKA (reference sequence). The CDR3 loop reads CSASYSGYEQYF. The CDR3, as DNA: TGCAGTGCTAGTTATAGCGGCTACGAGCAGTACTTC.